These 8 T cell receptor beta chains originate from one sample sequenced in a study of OX40 agonist ivuxolimab in advanced cancers. Sequenced by immunoSEQ multiplex PCR; TCRdb stores in-frame clones only, minus some. The sample includes some 45,000 clones, around 86% of them seen just once. The source material was CD4+ or CD8+ T cells sorted from blood, sampled in a trial of the OX40 agonist ivuxolimab. The receptor set was obtained from an adult with an advanced solid tumor such as melanoma, head and neck, liver or kidney cancer.

This chain uses TRBV9 with TRBJ2-7, with D possibly being TRBD2 (5 bases). The V gene lost 0 bases and the J gene lost 6 bases, with 13 bases spanning the gap. CDR3 length: 14 residues. CDR1 SGDLS and CDR2 YYNGEE come from the germline V gene. As DNA, the CDR3 is TGTGCCAGCAGCGTAGAAGCCGTTCGGGGCGAGCAGTACTTC. Its translation: CASSVEAVRGEQYF.

This clone was picked up one time. The chain couples TRBV7-2 to TRBJ2-4, with 9 bases lining up with TRBD2. The V gene end was trimmed by 5 bases and the J gene end by 5 bases; junction bases not matched to a gene: 16. Germline assignment: CDR1 SGHTA and CDR2 FQGNSA. This CDR3 comprises 18 residues. CDR3: CASSAYVAGGPSQNIQYF. CDR3 sequence (DNA): TGTGCCAGCAGCGCGTATGTGGCGGGGGGGCCTTCGCAAAACATTCAGTACTTC.

This clone was observed once. The V gene is TRBV7-9, the J gene TRBJ2-7, with TRBD1 as a possible D gene (7 bases). The V end lost 5 bases, the J end lost 0 bases, and 11 bases lay between the germline ends. The CDR3 extends over 14 amino acids. Germline assignment: CDR1 SEHNR and CDR2 FQNEAQ (reference sequence). The CDR3 region has the DNA TGTGCCAGCAGCCAGGGGGGCAGCTCCTACGAGCAGTACTTC. This codes for CASSQGGSSYEQYF.

This clone was found a few times. The same CDR3 arises from other DNA sequences in this sample as well. The V and J genes are TRBV9 and TRBJ1-1; D is perhaps TRBD1 (5 bases). This CDR3 comprises 13 residues. V dropped 0 bases and J dropped 5 bases, with 8 bases sitting between them. In germline, CDR1 is SGDLS, CDR2 YYNGEE. DNA of the CDR3: TGTGCCAGCAGCGTAGGGGGGAGGACTGAAGCTTTCTTT. Encoded protein: CASSVGGRTEAFF.

This clone has only one observation. The chain recombines TRBV29-1 with TRBJ1-2; D may be TRBD1 (5 bases). Germline CDR1 is SQVTM and CDR2 is ANQGSEA. Trimming left V 6 bases short and J 2 bases short, with 13 bases between. The CDR3 extends over 13 amino acids. The chain's CDR3 is CSVKPGGNYGYTF. The CDR3 coding sequence is TGCAGCGTCAAACCCGGGGGGAACTATGGCTACACCTTC.

The rearrangement links TRBV11-2 to TRBJ1-3; D gene unclear. The germline V and J ends were trimmed by 2 bases and 7 bases, with 6 bases remaining between them. The CDR3 consists of 12 residues. Per germline, CDR1 SGHAT and CDR2 FQNNGV. The CDR3 coding sequence is TGTGCCAGCAGCTTATTAAGGAACACCATATATTTT. This sequence encodes CASSLLRNTIYF.

The J gene is TRBJ2-3, the V gene TRBV5-1, with D hard to call. V lost 7 bases, J lost 0 bases, and 15 bases lay in between. Germline V gene data show CDR1 as SGHRS and CDR2 as YFSETQ. The CDR3 has 15 amino acids. DNA for the CDR3: TGCGCCAGCCGTACCTGGGCGCAAAGCACAGATACGCAGTATTTT. Translation: CASRTWAQSTDTQYF.

For this clone: At one end the junction does not follow the germline gene, possibly because of a read error. The J gene is TRBJ2-7, the V gene TRBV7-7, with D possibly matching TRBD1 (6 bases). Per germline, CDR1 SSHAT and CDR2 FNYEAQ (reference sequence). The CDR3 is 14 amino acids. CDR3 in amino acids: CASSLGAGVGEQYF. As DNA, the CDR3 is TGTGCTAGCAGCTTAGGGGCAGGGGTGGGCGAGCAGTACTTC.